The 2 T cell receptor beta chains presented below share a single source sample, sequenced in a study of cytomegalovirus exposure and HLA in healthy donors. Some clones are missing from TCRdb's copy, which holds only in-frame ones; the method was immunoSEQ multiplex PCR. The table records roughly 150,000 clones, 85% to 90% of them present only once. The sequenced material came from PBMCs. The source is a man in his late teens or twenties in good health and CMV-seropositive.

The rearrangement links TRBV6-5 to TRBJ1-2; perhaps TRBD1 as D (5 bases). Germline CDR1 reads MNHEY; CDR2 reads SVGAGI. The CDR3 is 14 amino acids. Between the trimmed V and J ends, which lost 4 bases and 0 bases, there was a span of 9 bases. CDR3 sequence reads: CASSSPQANYGYTF. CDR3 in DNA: TGTGCCAGCAGTTCTCCACAGGCTAACTATGGCTACACCTTC.

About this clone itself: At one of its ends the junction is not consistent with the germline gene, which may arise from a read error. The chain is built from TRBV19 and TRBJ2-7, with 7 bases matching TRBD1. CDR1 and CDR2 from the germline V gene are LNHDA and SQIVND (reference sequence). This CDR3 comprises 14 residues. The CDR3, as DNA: TGTGCCAGTACGTTGGGGACAGCCTCCGACGAGCAGTACTTC. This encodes CASTLGTASDEQYF. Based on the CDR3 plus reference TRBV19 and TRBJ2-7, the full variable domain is DGGITQSPKYLFRKEGQNVTLSCEQNLNHDAMYWYRQDPGQGLRLIYYSQIVNDFQKGDIAEGYSVSREKKESFPLTVTSAQKNPTAFYLCASTLGTASDEQYFGPGTRLTVT.